This T cell receptor (beta chain) was documented in a study of CD8 T cells in ankylosing spondylitis. Comment on this clonotype: Its antigen is undetermined.

Study-wide findings and caveats: Seemingly characteristic of ankylosing spondylitis blood was a TCR beta motif consisting of 7 or 8 highly homologous variants. Certain motif variants had earlier appeared in reactive arthritis synovial fluid and blood.

V was clipped by 1 base and J by 4 bases; unmatched bases: 7. From germline, CDR1 is DFQATT and CDR2 SNEGSKA (reference sequence). This CDR3 has 16 residues. Quantitative 5'-RACE was performed with molecular barcodes, and it yielded the TCR beta libraries. MiXCR, applied by TCRdb to the 5' RACE reads, yields one record per CDR3 protein. Among 350,000 or so distinct CDR3 sequences listed, roughly 8% were seen once. Sequencing was carried out using blood, either unsorted or a sorted T cell fraction (not recorded which). The source is a male donor with ankylosing spondylitis. The rearrangement joins TRBV20-1 to TRBJ2-1; TRBD2 matches at 10 bases. CDR3 residues: CSARGRGLALYNEQFF. The CDR3 nucleotides read TGCAGTGCTAGAGGCCGGGGACTAGCGCTGTACAATGAGCAGTTCTTC.